A single sample is the source of the 23 T cell receptor beta chains below, sequenced in a study of T cells in localized non-small cell lung cancer. TCRdb's table, derived via immunoSEQ multiplex PCR, lists solely in-frame clones and lacks some. Altogether about 72,000 clones are present, roughly 86% being singletons, with the ten largest covering approximately 13%. The sample was peripheral blood, taken before any cancer treatment. These receptors all stem from a female donor at least 60 years old with stage I lung adenocarcinoma.

The CDR3 DNA reads TGTGCCAGCAGTACTAGCGGGGGGGTTTCCTACGAGCAGTACTTC. The encoded protein is CASSTSGGVSYEQYF. The chain couples TRBV6-6 to TRBJ2-7; 13 nucleotides line up with TRBD2. Germline V gene data show CDR1 as MNHNY and CDR2 as SVGAGI (reference sequence). Germline trimming cut 5 bases from V and 1 base from J; bases unmatched to any gene: 2. The CDR3 is made up of 15 amino acids.

The chain couples TRBV2 to TRBJ1-4, with D maybe TRBD1 (5 bases). The CDR3 spans 14 residues. V lost 6 bases and J lost 7, with 15 bases in between. Germline assignment: CDR1 SNHLY and CDR2 FYNNEI. CDR3: CASRLQEVIEKLFF. DNA for the CDR3: TGTGCCAGCAGGTTACAGGAGGTTATTGAAAAACTGTTTTTT.

The gene calls are TRBV19 and TRBJ2-7; TRBD2 matches 8 bases. CDR1 LNHDA and CDR2 SQIVND come from the germline V gene (reference sequence). The CDR3 spans 18 residues. Trimming removed 2 bases from V and 6 bases from J; junction bases left unmatched: 18. The CDR3 region is CASSIRVAGTRHPLEQYF. In DNA form, the CDR3 reads TGTGCCAGTAGTATAAGGGTAGCGGGGACTCGTCACCCCCTCGAGCAGTACTTC.

The chain recombines TRBV2 with TRBJ1-2; D unclear. Germline V CDR1 and CDR2: SNHLY, FYNNEI. V shed 1 base and J shed 8 bases, with 5 bases lying between them. The CDR3 contains 11 residues. The DNA of the CDR3 is TGTGCCAGCAGTGAAGGTCCAGGCTACACCTTC. Residues: CASSEGPGYTF.

The gene calls are TRBV5-8 and TRBJ2-1; the match to TRBD1 covers 9 bases. The V segment lost 5 bases and the J segment 10 bases; nucleotides outside the gene matches: 10. Germline CDR1 reads SGHTS; CDR2 reads YDEGEE. CDR3 length: 14 amino acids. The CDR3: CASSRDRARGEQFF. For the CDR3, the DNA is TGTGCCAGCAGTCGGGACAGGGCGAGGGGGGAGCAGTTCTTC.

V and J are TRBV5-4 and TRBJ1-4; 11 bases are shared with TRBD1. V was clipped by 0 bases and J by 2 bases; unmatched bases: 9. The V gene's germline CDR1 is SGHNT and CDR2 YYREEE (reference sequence). This CDR3 is 19 amino acids long. The CDR3 DNA reads TGTGCCAGCAGCTTGGCCGCCGGGACAGGGGGTTCGACTAATGAAAAACTGTTTTTT. Translation gives CASSLAAGTGGSTNEKLFF.

The chain joins TRBV6-5 to TRBJ1-4; D is unclear. V was pared by 6 bases and J by 4 bases, with 3 bases between. Germline lookup yields CDR1 MNHEY and CDR2 SVGAGI. CDR3 length: 11 residues. The DNA for the CDR3 is TGTGCCAGCAGATATAATGAAAAACTGTTTTTT. Amino acid sequence: CASRYNEKLFF.

This chain joins TRBV6-1 and TRBJ1-2; D is unclear. Germline V lookup: CDR1 MNHNS, CDR2 SASEGT. CDR3 length: 11 residues. V shed 4 bases and J shed 4 bases, with 4 bases lying between them. The CDR3 spells CASSVSYGYTF. CDR3 DNA: TGTGCCAGCAGTGTGTCCTATGGCTACACCTTC.

The DNA for the CDR3 is TGTGCCAGCTCACCAGGACAGGAAAGGGAAGCTTTCTTT. Residues: CASSPGQEREAFF. The genes are TRBV18 and TRBJ1-1; TRBD1 agrees at 7 bases. Germline V gene data show CDR1 as KGHSH and CDR2 as LQKENI. J lost 8 bases, V lost 2 bases, and 5 bases had no gene match. The CDR3 has 13 amino acids.

The rearrangement uses TRBV5-3 and TRBJ1-5, with D uncertain. TRBV5-3 is annotated as an ORF whose role is uncertain. CDR3 size: 18 residues. The V end was cut by 0 bases, the J end by 4 bases, with 20 bases between. CDR3 loop: CARSLADCFPDLNQPQHF. The CDR3 DNA reads as TGTGCCAGAAGCTTGGCTGACTGCTTCCCCGACCTTAATCAGCCCCAGCATTTT.

The J gene is TRBJ2-3, the V gene TRBV7-9, with 10 bases identical to TRBD1. This CDR3 has 15 residues. The germline V gene has CDR1 SEHNR and CDR2 FQNEAQ (reference sequence). V dropped 6 bases and J dropped 4; count of bases not matched to a gene: 7. CDR3 protein: CASSNGGQGSDTQYF. In DNA form, the CDR3 reads TGTGCCAGCAGTAACGGGGGACAGGGGTCAGATACGCAGTATTTT.

J is TRBJ2-5 and V is TRBV4-1; a possible D gene is TRBD1 (5 bases). The germline V and J ends were trimmed by 0 bases and 4 bases, with 18 bases remaining between them. The germline CDR1 and CDR2 sequences are MGHRA and YSYEKL. The CDR3 is made up of 17 amino acids. CDR3 in DNA: TGCGCCAGCAGCCAAGACCCTTATAAGGGGAATTCAGAGACCCAGTACTTC. Its translation is CASSQDPYKGNSETQYF.

This chain connects TRBV7-3 to TRBJ2-3; no firm D call. The CDR3 runs 15 residues. In germline, CDR1 is SGHTA, CDR2 FQGTGA. The ends were cut back, 1 base at V and 4 bases at J, with 12 bases in the middle. The CDR3 here is CASSLRAARSDTQYF. DNA of the CDR3: TGTGCCAGCAGCTTAAGGGCGGCAAGGTCAGATACGCAGTATTTT.

The chain links TRBV9 to TRBJ2-3; 7 bases align to TRBD2. The CDR3 is made up of 17 amino acids. In germline, CDR1 is SGDLS, CDR2 YYNGEE. V shed 0 bases and J 6 bases; nucleotides not matched to a gene: 13. CDR3 coding DNA: TGTGCCAGCAGCGTAGCCCAGGGAGGGACTGGGAAGGATACGCAGTATTTT. Translation: CASSVAQGGTGKDTQYF.

The rearrangement links TRBV29-1 to TRBJ1-1; D perhaps matches TRBD1 (5 bases). In germline, CDR1 is SQVTM, CDR2 ANQGSEA. This CDR3 has 15 amino acids. V was cut by 2 bases and J by 4 bases, with 17 bases left in between. The CDR3 DNA sequence: TGCAGCGTTGAAATAAGGGGACCTAGACGCACTGAAGCTTTCTTT. It translates to CSVEIRGPRRTEAFF.

V usage is TRBV6-5 and J usage is TRBJ2-1; no clear D. The V gene's germline CDR1 is MNHEY and CDR2 SVGAGI. V was cut by 0 bases and J by 10 bases, with 7 bases left in between. This CDR3 comprises 12 residues. The CDR3 reads CASSYSTREQFF. Written as DNA, the CDR3 is TGTGCCAGCAGTTACTCGACCAGAGAGCAGTTCTTC.

V and J are TRBV2 and TRBJ1-5; 7 bases align to TRBD1. V lost 4 bases, J lost 6 bases, and 9 bases stayed unmatched. Germline values: CDR1 SNHLY, CDR2 FYNNEI. The CDR3 runs 15 residues. In DNA, the CDR3 is TGTGCCAGCAGTGCCGGGACAGCCACCCTTCAGCCCCAGCATTTT. It yields the protein CASSAGTATLQPQHF.

There are a few counts of this clone. V is TRBV9 and J is TRBJ1-1; tentatively, D is TRBD1 (6 bases). The CDR3 loop spans 15 amino acids. Germline lookup yields CDR1 SGDLS and CDR2 YYNGEE. Trimming left V 2 bases short and J 1 base short, with 12 bases between. The CDR3 DNA is TGTGCCAGCAGCGTCAGGGGCAATCGGAACACTGAAGCTTTCTTT. Its protein product is CASSVRGNRNTEAFF.

This chain joins TRBV7-2 and TRBJ2-4, with D perhaps matching TRBD2 (5 bases). Germline CDR1 SGHTA, CDR2 FQGNSA. The CDR3 consists of 13 residues. Trimming shortened V by 5 bases and J by 10 bases, and 15 bases separated the two germline ends. The CDR3 DNA follows: TGTGCCAGCAGCCCAATCGGACGGGGAATTCAGTACTTC. As protein: CASSPIGRGIQYF.

This chain joins TRBV28 and TRBJ2-3; D unclear. The CDR3 is made up of 13 amino acids. Deletions cut 5 bases from V and 1 base from J, with 7 bases between. Germline-derived CDR1 and CDR2 are MDHEN and SYDVKM. CDR3 amino acids: CASSTLRTDTQYF. The CDR3 DNA sequence: TGTGCCAGCAGTACTCTCCGCACAGATACGCAGTATTTT.

Only a few counts were recorded for this clone. V usage is TRBV7-3 and J usage is TRBJ1-2, with TRBD1 as a possible D gene (6 bases). This CDR3 comprises 14 residues. Germline V gene sequence: CDR1 SGHTA, CDR2 FQGTGA. V gave up 5 bases and J gave up 0 bases, with 10 bases separating them. CDR3 sequence (DNA): TGTGCCAGCAGCCCGACAGGTTCTAACTATGGCTACACCTTC. Encoded protein: CASSPTGSNYGYTF.

As DNA, the CDR3 is TGTGCCAGCAGCCCTCCCCAAGAGACCCAGTACTTC. Translating gives CASSPPQETQYF. V gene TRBV7-2 combines with J gene TRBJ2-5; unclear D gene. The CDR3 extends over 12 amino acids. The V end lost 5 bases, the J end lost 1 base, and 5 bases lay between the germline ends. Germline assignment: CDR1 SGHTA and CDR2 FQGNSA.

This chain uses TRBV14 with TRBJ2-2; D possibly corresponds to TRBD1 (5 bases). V was clipped by 4 bases and J by 6 bases, with 15 bases between them. CDR1 and CDR2 from the germline V gene are SGHDN and FVKESK. The CDR3 is 15 residues long. CDR3 DNA: TGTGCCAGCAGCCCCAGGGATTTCATGGCCGGGGAGCTGTTTTTT. Translation gives CASSPRDFMAGELFF.